The clone carrying this T cell receptor beta chain turned up a few times. The antigen is undetermined. This entry is derived from a study of T-cell reconstitution after alpha-beta-depleted transplantation in children. General study findings and limits: Reportedly, roughly two months post-transplant, alpha-beta T cells arose from several hundred expanded graft clones. T cells produced anew were the main source of T-cell counts and diversity one year after transplant. Surviving recipient cells, namely T cells and thymic progenitors, were the source of high day-60 TCRbeta diversity in some patients.

Looked up from germline, CDR1 is SQVTM and CDR2 is ANQGSEA. V was trimmed by 4 bases and J by 1 base, leaving 8 bases between them. The CDR3 is 13 amino acids. A TCRbeta library incorporating unique molecular identifiers was prepared. TCRdb re-called the PCR reads through MiXCR, storing one row per CDR3 protein. The data contain 600,000 or so distinct CDR3 sequences, roughly 24% of them singletons. The chain joins TRBV29-1 to TRBJ1-3; possibly TRBD1 for D (5 bases). The sample in question was PBMCs, mostly from graft donor cells, obtained 360 days after TCRalphabeta/CD19-depleted stem cell transplant. The receptor's source is a boy younger than two who had a stem cell transplant for acute myeloid leukemia, so the T cells may come from the graft donor. DNA of the CDR3: TGCAGCGTTGGGGGGGTATCTGGAAACACCATATATTTT. Amino acids: CSVGGVSGNTIYF. Supplemented by reference TRBV29-1 and TRBJ1-3, the full variable domain reads SAVISQKPSRDICQRGTSLTIQCQVDSQVTMMFWYRQQPGQSLTLIATANQGSEATYESGFVIDKFPISRPNLTFSTLTVSNMSPEDSSIYLCSVGGVSGNTIYFGEGSWLTVV.